This T cell receptor beta chain was captured by sequencing in a study of CD8 T cells in Susac syndrome. Overall study: When their blood was taken, the Susac syndrome patients had either not yet had any therapy, were taking corticosteroids, or were taking intravenous immunoglobulin alone.

After extraction with the RNeasy kit, roughly 0.45 to 1 ug of the RNA was reverse transcribed using random hexamers. TCR beta CDR3 was amplified by immunoSEQ multiplex PCR. This amplification extended across 54 Vbeta and 13 Jbeta segments. TCRdb called the immunoSEQ multiplex PCR reads again in MiXCR, with one record for every CDR3 protein. The table shows about 100,000 distinct CDR3 sequences, with around 96% occurring only once. The CDR3 loop spans 12 amino acids. The germline V and J ends were trimmed by 3 bases and 10 bases, with 15 bases remaining between them. CDR1 and CDR2 (germline): DFQATT, SNEGSKA (reference sequence).

This clonotype was sampled from a human donor with Susac syndrome. This chain links TRBV20-1 with TRBJ1-1, with D unclear. Sequenced material: CD8+ T cells from PBMCs. The CDR3 reads CSARRGEEGAFF. The CDR3 region has the DNA TGCAGTGCTAGGCGTGGGGAGGAGGGAGCTTTCTTT.